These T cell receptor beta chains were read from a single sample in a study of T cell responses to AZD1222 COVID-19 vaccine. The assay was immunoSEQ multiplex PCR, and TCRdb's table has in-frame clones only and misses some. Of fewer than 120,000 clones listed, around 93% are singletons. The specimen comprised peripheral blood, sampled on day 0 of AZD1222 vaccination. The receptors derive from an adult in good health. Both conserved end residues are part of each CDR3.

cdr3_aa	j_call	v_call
CASSSRQNYGYTF	TRBJ1-2	TRBV11-3
CSALSGYEQYF	TRBJ2-7	TRBV20-1
CASSLAGLAREQYF	TRBJ2-7	TRBV18
CASSLKAELGLGEQYF	TRBJ2-7	TRBV5-1
CASSLGQRNTEAFF	TRBJ1-1	TRBV5-1
CASSFLIRQVNQPQHF	TRBJ1-5	TRBV5-1
CASSQDKMGGTEAFF	TRBJ1-1	TRBV4-1
CASSVRGNQPQHF	TRBJ1-5	TRBV7-2
CASSVSGQESNTIYF	TRBJ1-3	TRBV2
CASSGDRGETNYGYTF	TRBJ1-2	TRBV6-1
CALLQGSSFYGYTF	TRBJ1-2	TRBV30
CASSMGQGTNQPQHF	TRBJ1-5	TRBV19
CASRVDRGPGNTIYF	TRBJ1-3	TRBV6-5
CASSEMGLALYEQYF	TRBJ2-7	TRBV6-1
CASSPPKLAETYEQYF	TRBJ2-7	TRBV11-2
CASSPRQTNEQFF	TRBJ2-1	TRBV19